This T cell receptor (beta chain) derives from a study of blood T cell repertoires in COVID-19. At the level of the study: Whether acute or convalescent, the COVID-19 samples came from the United States, Italy and Spain. From T cells, B-cell-depleted T cells, or PBMCs came the material, which was cDNA or gDNA.

Seattle cases were enrolled at active infection and followed longitudinally. As handled by the study authors: Researchers report that nucleated cell counts were estimated from reference gene primer amplification. Profiling relied on immunoSEQ multiplex PCR, and the TCRdb table lists in-frame clones only, not all of them. The DNA was the basis for D and trimming; V, J and clone size are from that table. The sample yields over 150,000 clones, roughly 86% seen once. The CDR3 is made up of 15 amino acids. Germline V lookup: CDR1 LGHDT, CDR2 YNNKEL (reference sequence). The V and J ends lost 4 bases and 0 bases respectively, with 9 bases between them.

The sample was peripheral blood. This sequence was found in a woman older than 75 with COVID-19, enrolled during active disease. The rearrangement links TRBV3-1 (or the pseudogene TRBV3-2) to TRBJ2-2, with TRBD1 as a possible D gene (6 bases). Written as DNA, the CDR3 is TGTGCCAGCAGCCGTGGGACAACGAACACCGGGGAGCTGTTTTTT. Amino acid sequence: CASSRGTTNTGELFF.